This T cell receptor (beta chain) emerged from a study of T cell repertoires in cytomegalovirus infection. For the study at large: HLA-B-restricted CMV epitopes that are well studied were used alongside recently identified HLA-C-restricted ones. From public TCR beta signatures came an indication of both CMV infection and matching HLA type.

As concerns this clonotype: Its specificity is not known. Germline and junction disagree at one end, which may indicate a read error.

One entry per CDR3 protein, called by TCRdb with MiXCR from the reads. The sample holds 830,000 or so distinct CDR3 sequences, 32% seen once. Germline CDR1 MNHEY, CDR2 SVGAGI. The CDR3 sequence is 11 residues long. Sequenced here: cultured CD8+ T cells from PBMCs, sampled from culture after CMV antigen stimulation. The sequence came from a human donor in good health (CMV status not recorded). Some clones in this sample may be carry-over from other donors' samples. The V call is TRBV6-5, the J call TRBJ2-3, with D maybe TRBD2 (5 bases). This CDR3 is CASNYAGTQYF. The DNA of the CDR3 is TGTGCCAGCAATTACGCGGGTACGCAGTATTTT.